This T cell receptor beta chain was identified in a study of CD8 T cells in ankylosing spondylitis. Regarding the study as a whole: Disease-linked clones had a CD8+ phenotype and relatively low frequency in peripheral blood.

TCRdb independently ran MiXCR on the 5' RACE reads; one entry per CDR3 protein. The sample includes roughly 130,000 distinct CDR3 sequences, roughly 13% seen only once; the top ten take 2.5% to 3%. This clonotype was found many times. The antigen is unknown. V dropped 1 base and J dropped 2 bases, with 18 bases sitting between them. The CDR3 runs 17 residues. Germline assignment: CDR1 SGHRS and CDR2 YFSETQ. This TCR derives from a female donor with ankylosing spondylitis or in good health (not recorded which). The material sequenced was blood, either unsorted or a sorted T cell fraction (not recorded which). The J gene is TRBJ2-5, the V gene TRBV5-1, with D possibly called TRBD1 or TRBD2 (5 bases each). CDR3 coding DNA: TGCGCCAGCAGCTTGTCCCCCGGGACGGCGATTCAAGAGACCCAGTACTTC. Amino acids: CASSLSPGTAIQETQYF.